The T cell receptor (beta chain) under discussion was sequenced for a study of T cells after yellow fever vaccination. Findings of the study overall: In FACS-sorted repertoires, abundant clonotypes from the bulk population could appear as contaminants. Re-detected after boosting: most primary clones, more than 95% of CD4 and over 80% of CD8.

As concerns this clonotype: Its antigen remains unidentified.

CDR1 and CDR2 from the germline V gene are MNHEY and SMNVEV (reference sequence). The CDR3 is 12 residues long. V was clipped by 5 bases and J by 4 bases, with 6 bases between them. TCR cDNA was made by 5'RACE template switching, adding a universal primer site and UMIs. In TCRdb, the 5' RACE reads were re-called with MiXCR into one record per CDR3 protein. The sample includes a few hundred thousand distinct CDR3 sequences, less than 3.5% seen only once; the top ten take roughly 3%. Sample: CD4+ T cells sorted from PBMCs, taken 10 days after the yellow fever booster vaccination. This TCR was sampled from a man aged 18-30 years who received the YFV17D yellow fever vaccine. This chain uses TRBV27 with TRBJ1-5; no definite D call. CDR3 region: CASSSVNQPQHF. For the CDR3, the DNA is TGTGCCAGCAGTAGCGTTAATCAGCCCCAGCATTTT.